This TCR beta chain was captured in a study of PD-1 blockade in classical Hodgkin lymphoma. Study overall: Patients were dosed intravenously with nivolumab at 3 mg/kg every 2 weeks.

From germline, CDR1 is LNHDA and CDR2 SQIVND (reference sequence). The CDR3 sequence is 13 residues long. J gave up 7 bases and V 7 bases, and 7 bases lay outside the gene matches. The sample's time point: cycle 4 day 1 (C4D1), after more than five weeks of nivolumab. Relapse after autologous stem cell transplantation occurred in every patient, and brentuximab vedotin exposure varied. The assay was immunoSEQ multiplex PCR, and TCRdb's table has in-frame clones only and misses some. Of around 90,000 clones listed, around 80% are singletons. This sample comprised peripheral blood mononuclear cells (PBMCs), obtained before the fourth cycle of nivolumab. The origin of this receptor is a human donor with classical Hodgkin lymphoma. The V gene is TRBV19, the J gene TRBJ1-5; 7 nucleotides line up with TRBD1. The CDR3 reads CASTKTGNQPQHF. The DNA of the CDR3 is TGTGCCAGTACCAAGACAGGGAACCAGCCCCAGCATTTT.